The 5 T cell receptor beta chains presented below share a single source sample, sequenced in a study of beta chain features in type 1 diabetes. The study reverse transcribed the entire isolated RNA, so it sequenced expressed TCRB transcripts. Generated by immunoSEQ multiplex PCR, the TCRdb table keeps only in-frame clones and is missing some. The sample holds about 320,000 clones; around 13% are singletons and the top ten take under 8.5%. The sequenced sample consisted of central memory CD4+ T cells from blood. The receptors originated from a man aged 25-45 years in good health.

A few counts support this clone. V is TRBV7-2 and J is TRBJ2-5; 7 bases are shared with TRBD2. There are 13 residues in the CDR3. The germline V gene has CDR1 SGHTA and CDR2 FQGNSA. V shed 3 bases and J 5 bases; nucleotides not matched to a gene: 3. CDR3 coding DNA: TGTGCCAGCAGCTTTAGGGAGGGGGAGACCCAGTACTTC. Translated: CASSFREGETQYF.

The V gene is TRBV4-2, the J gene TRBJ1-2; D gene unclear. Germline lookup yields CDR1 LGHNA and CDR2 YNFKEQ. V lost 1 base and J 6 bases, leaving 9 bases between the germline ends. This CDR3 region has 13 residues. In nucleotides, the CDR3 is TGTGCCAGCAGCCAAGGGGTAACAGATGGCTACACCTTC. This sequence encodes CASSQGVTDGYTF.

This clone was counted ten times or more. The chain joins TRBV10-3 to TRBJ2-1; D may be TRBD2 (5 bases). Germline V gene lookup returns CDR1 ENHRY and CDR2 SYGVKD. Trimming took off 0 bases at V and 10 bases at J, with 16 bases between the two ends. This CDR3 spans 15 amino acids. CDR3 amino acids: CAISESALDLGEQFF. DNA of the CDR3: TGTGCCATCAGTGAGTCGGCACTAGATCTGGGGGAGCAGTTCTTC.

This clone occurred a few times. The V gene is TRBV7-6, the J gene TRBJ2-1, with TRBD1 matching over 9 bases. This CDR3 is built from 16 residues. J lost 10 bases, V lost 0 bases, and 10 bases had no gene match. Germline lookup yields CDR1 SGHVS and CDR2 FNYEAQ. The CDR3 protein is CASSLAPGQGVREQFF. CDR3 in DNA: TGTGCCAGCAGCTTAGCGCCGGGACAGGGTGTTCGGGAGCAGTTCTTC.

The sample holds a few counts of this clone. The chain uses TRBV27 and TRBJ1-1, with TRBD1 as a possible D gene (5 bases). Germline assignment: CDR1 MNHEY and CDR2 SMNVEV (reference sequence). The CDR3 loop spans 15 amino acids. The germline V and J ends were trimmed by 7 bases and 1 base, with 16 bases remaining between them. The CDR3 spells CASKQVAMGNTEAFF. The CDR3 DNA reads TGTGCCAGCAAACAGGTCGCGATGGGGAACACTGAAGCTTTCTTT.